This TCR beta chain was retrieved from a study of neurological immune-mediated disorders. J lost 5 bases, V lost 3 bases, and 3 bases had no gene match. The germline CDR1 and CDR2 sequences are KGHDR and SFDVKD. The CDR3 contains 13 residues. TCRdb independently ran MiXCR on the 5' RACE reads; one entry per CDR3 protein. The sample has about 87,000 distinct CDR3 sequences; roughly 3.2% are singletons. The chain is built from TRBV24-1 and TRBJ2-7; 7 bases are a match to TRBD1. This clonotype was obtained from a woman aged 50 to 60 with multiple sclerosis. Sequenced material: PBMCs. The CDR3 reads CATSDLDRHEQYF. CDR3 nucleotide sequence: TGTGCCACCAGTGATCTGGACAGGCACGAGCAGTACTTC.